This T cell receptor (beta chain) was recorded in a study of shared clonotypes between healthy human individuals. There are 11 residues in the CDR3. Trimming removed 2 bases from V and 7 bases from J, with 5 bases in between. CDR1 and CDR2 (germline): GTSNPN, SVGIG (reference sequence). General study findings and limits: Clonotype sharing among donors, it was expected, would be affected by sequencing depth.

Sequencing was at deep level. Every unsorted PBMC PCR replicate was loaded with about 300 ng DNA, about 30,000 T cell genomes. Data came from immunoSEQ multiplex PCR; TCRdb stores just in-frame clones and leaves some out. The sample comprises roughly 450,000 clones, 79% of which are singletons, and over 10% rests with the top ten. With respect to this clone: No antigen is known for it.

The sequence was collected from a woman aged 40 to 50 in good health. Some clones in this sample may be carry-over from other donors' samples. The sequencing input was PBMCs. The chain employs TRBV30 and TRBJ2-2; D uncertain. The CDR3 nucleotides are TGTGCCTGGAGTTTCAGCGGGGAGCTGTTTTTT. Amino acids: CAWSFSGELFF. Looking up the rest from reference TRBV30 and TRBJ2-2 gives the full variable domain: SQTIHQWPATLVQPVGSPLSLECTVEGTSNPNLYWYRQAAGRGLQLLFYSVGIGQISSEVPQNLSASRPQDRQFILSSKKLLLSDSGFYLCAWSFSGELFFGEGSRLTVL.